The 14 T cell receptor beta chains listed next were all sequenced from one sample in a study of CD8 T cells in Susac syndrome. RNA in amounts of roughly 0.5 to 1 ug was reverse transcribed with random hexamers. TCRdb passed the immunoSEQ multiplex PCR reads through MiXCR, listing each CDR3 protein once. The table has 100,000 to 150,000 distinct CDR3 sequences, 90% to 95% seen once; the top ten hold around 0.087%. Sequences were obtained from CD4+ T cells from PBMCs. The receptors derive from a human donor in good health.

The chain recombines TRBV19 with TRBJ2-5; 10 bases align to TRBD1. Germline CDR1 LNHDA, CDR2 SQIVND (reference sequence). The length of the CDR3 is 15 residues. Trimming removed 8 bases from V and 4 bases from J; junction bases left unmatched: 10. The CDR3 nucleotides read TGTGCCAGTGGGTCCCCGTGGACAGGGGGAGAGACCCAGTACTTC. Translating gives CASGSPWTGGETQYF. Filled out from reference TRBV19 and TRBJ2-5, the complete variable domain reads DGGITQSPKYLFRKEGQNVTLSCEQNLNHDAMYWYRQDPGQGLRLIYYSQIVNDFQKGDIAEGYSVSREKKESFPLTVTSAQKNPTAFYLCASGSPWTGGETQYFGPGTRLLVL.

V and J are TRBV19 and TRBJ1-2; TRBD1 matches at 7 bases. CDR1 is LNHDA, CDR2 SQIVND, per germline (reference sequence). V shed 3 bases and J 6 bases; nucleotides not matched to a gene: 4. The CDR3 is 13 amino acids. CDR3 nucleotides: TGTGCCAGTAGTATTGGACAGGCGCATGGCTACACCTTC. Its protein is CASSIGQAHGYTF.

The chain links TRBV6-4 to TRBJ2-1; 14 bases align to TRBD2. This CDR3 spans 18 amino acids. Trimming cost V 6 bases and J 1 base; bases outside gene matches: 8. Germline V gene sequence: CDR1 MRHNA, CDR2 SNTAGT. CDR3 nucleotide sequence: TGTGCCAGCAGCGAGACTAGCGGGAGGGCCAAGTCCTACAATGAGCAGTTCTTC. Translation gives CASSETSGRAKSYNEQFF.

The chain joins TRBV15 to TRBJ2-5, with D tentatively TRBD2 (6 bases). The CDR3 is 14 residues long. V lost 5 bases, J lost 5 bases, and 15 bases lay in between. Germline CDR1 is LNHNV and CDR2 is YYDKDF (reference sequence). In DNA form, the CDR3 reads TGTGCCACCAGCCAACCTCTAGCGATTGAGACCCAGTACTTC. It codes for CATSQPLAIETQYF.

The CDR3 spells CASSFGGEGTQYF. The CDR3 DNA follows: TGCGCCAGCAGCTTCGGGGGAGAAGGGACCCAGTACTTC. The rearrangement joins TRBV5-1 to TRBJ2-5, with D tentatively TRBD2 (6 bases). This CDR3 has 13 residues. V shed 2 bases and J shed 7 bases, with 12 bases lying between them. Looked up from germline, CDR1 is SGHRS and CDR2 is YFSETQ.

This chain connects TRBV19 to TRBJ2-7; 9 bases align to TRBD2. CDR1 is LNHDA, CDR2 SQIVND, per germline (reference sequence). With V trimmed by 6 bases and J by 3 bases, 6 bases remained unmatched. The CDR3 has 14 residues. CDR3 coding DNA: TGTGCCAGTAGGGCAGCGGGAGGAAACTACGAGCAGTACTTC. Amino acid sequence: CASRAAGGNYEQYF. Variable domain in full (rest from reference TRBV19 and TRBJ2-7): DGGITQSPKYLFRKEGQNVTLSCEQNLNHDAMYWYRQDPGQGLRLIYYSQIVNDFQKGDIAEGYSVSREKKESFPLTVTSAQKNPTAFYLCASRAAGGNYEQYFGPGTRLTVT.

The chain recombines TRBV30 with TRBJ1-5; D gene uncertain. V was cut by 0 bases and J by 7 bases, with 10 bases left in between. CDR1 and CDR2 (germline): GTSNPN, SVGIG (reference sequence). The CDR3 sequence is 13 residues long. In nucleotides, the CDR3 is TGTGCCTGGAGTGTTTCAGCTCTACAGCCCCAGCATTTT. Translated, it gives CAWSVSALQPQHF.

This clonotype was counted once. This rearrangement joins TRBV18 to TRBJ2-7, with 7 bases identical to TRBD1. CDR3 size: 16 residues. The V and J ends lost 5 bases and 2 bases, in that order; junction bases with no gene match: 12. Germline loops: CDR1 KGHSH, CDR2 LQKENI. CDR3 in DNA: TGTGCCAGCTCAGGACAGGCGACGCCCTTTACCTACGAGCAGTACTTC. The encoded protein is CASSGQATPFTYEQYF.

The gene calls are TRBV19 and TRBJ1-2; D is possibly TRBD1 (5 bases). This CDR3 is built from 13 residues. V gave up 3 bases and J gave up 3 bases, with 8 bases separating them. CDR1 is LNHDA and CDR2 is SQIVND in the germline V gene (reference sequence). CDR3: CASSIWGYYGYTF. In DNA, the CDR3 is TGTGCCAGTAGTATCTGGGGCTACTATGGCTACACCTTC.

CDR3 residues: CASQLAGPTNEQFF. The CDR3 DNA reads as TGTGCCAGTCAACTAGCGGGACCCACCAATGAGCAGTTCTTC. The chain joins TRBV6-6 to TRBJ2-1; TRBD2 aligns across 10 bases. Per germline, CDR1 MNHNY and CDR2 SVGAGI (reference sequence). This CDR3 has 14 residues. The V and J ends lost 9 bases and 6 bases, in that order; junction bases with no gene match: 8.

The chain uses TRBV20-1 and TRBJ2-1, with D uncertain. Germline lookup yields CDR1 DFQATT and CDR2 SNEGSKA (reference sequence). This CDR3 contains 12 residues. Trimming removed 8 bases at V and 5 bases at J, with 13 bases between. The CDR3 nucleotides are TGCAGTACCCTCAACGTGGACAATGAGCAGTTCTTC. It encodes CSTLNVDNEQFF.

CDR3 sequence (DNA): TGTGCCACCAGCAGAGATGGGGTGCTAGCGGGAGGGCGGTCTTTAGACATTCAGTACTTC. Translated, it gives CATSRDGVLAGGRSLDIQYF. The gene calls are TRBV15 and TRBJ2-4; 12 bases are a match to TRBD2. This CDR3 has 20 amino acids. Trimming took 0 bases from V and 8 from J; bases not matched to a gene: 17. Germline-derived CDR1 and CDR2 are LNHNV and YYDKDF (reference sequence).

The chain couples TRBV7-9 to TRBJ2-1, with 10 bases identical to TRBD1. Germline V lookup: CDR1 SEHNR, CDR2 FQNEAQ (reference sequence). This CDR3 spans 15 amino acids. Trimming at V came to 4 bases and at J to 7 bases, leaving 7 bases not matched to a gene. This CDR3 reads CASSSDRGRRNEQFF. Written as DNA, the CDR3 is TGTGCCAGCAGCTCCGACAGGGGGCGCCGAAATGAGCAGTTCTTC.

The rearrangement joins TRBV19 to TRBJ1-1, with D perhaps matching TRBD1 (6 bases). Per germline, CDR1 LNHDA and CDR2 SQIVND (reference sequence). The CDR3 runs 15 residues. V shed 3 bases and J shed 5 bases, with 16 bases lying between them. DNA for the CDR3: TGTGCCAGTAGTATTCCCGGGAGGGGGGGGACTGAAGCTTTCTTT. As protein: CASSIPGRGGTEAFF. Looking up the rest from reference TRBV19 and TRBJ1-1 gives the full variable domain: DGGITQSPKYLFRKEGQNVTLSCEQNLNHDAMYWYRQDPGQGLRLIYYSQIVNDFQKGDIAEGYSVSREKKESFPLTVTSAQKNPTAFYLCASSIPGRGGTEAFFGQGTRLTVV.